Included here is one TCR beta chain sequence, with context. What antigen it recognizes has not been identified. It has no much larger one-base neighbor in the sample; base qualities were not kept. This record belongs to a study of blood T cell repertoires in COVID-19 (dated by TCRdb to about 2020). Describing the broader study: Samples covering the acute and convalescent phases of COVID-19 were provided by collaborators in the United States, Italy and Spain. The material from the prospective study consisted of cDNA or gDNA derived from T cells, B-cell-depleted T cells, or PBMCs. Deeply sampled blood TCRbeta repertoires from subjects exposed to, actively infected with, or recovered from COVID-19 were included in the dataset. The repertoires were released in a freely available public database meant as a resource for research on the immune response to SARS-CoV-2. The samples were drawn from two sources: the first 160 participants of the ongoing ImmuneRACE study, and 1,200 or so subjects contributed by 6 global collaborators. The sample metadata nearly always contained a de-identified subject ID, COVID-19 status, age in years and sex. Where available, HLA class I and class II types were taken from metadata supplied by the sample provider and were not determined by assay-based typing. What the work shows at the level of the full study, not this receptor alone: The amount of clinical and demographic metadata varied by source and participant and was provided uncurated.

Trimming at the junction amounts to 4 bases on V and 9 bases on J, and the germline ends lie 13 bases apart. Taken from the germline V gene, the CDR1 and CDR2 loops are SGHTA and FQGNSA. From the cysteine through the phenylalanine, the CDR3 covers 13 amino acids. The read is trimmed to its CDR3 DNA, 39 bases read in frame from base 1. TCRbeta CDR3 regions were amplified from genomic DNA by means of the immunoSEQ Assay, a bias-controlled multiplex PCR. The original methods were these. Within the assay, amplification of reference gene primers was used to estimate how many nucleated cells each sample contained. Sequence reads were collapsed and filtered to measure the absolute abundance of every unique TCRbeta CDR3 rearrangement. Productive Simpson clonality was computed per sample as the square root of Simpson's diversity index over productive rearrangements. As stored in TCRdb, this immuneACCESS dataset retains in-frame rearrangements with V and J assigned. A fraction of the clones does not appear; measured against another copy, unresolved V genes explain less than half of the discrepancy, and the remainder lacks a known reason. The DNA gave D and trimming, while V, J and clone size come from that table. This sample comprises around 500,000 clones, around 87% of them detected only once. The ten largest account for approximately 1.8% of the sample.

Participants in the prospective study were aged roughly 18 to 89 years, lived in under 30 United States geographic areas, and enrolled through a virtual design. In the prospective study, participants were assigned to cohorts based on the clinical history participants reported in a screening survey and a study questionnaire. Recovered participants in ImmuneRACE Cohort 3 were defined as having two consecutive negative NP/OP PCR tests, clearance from a healthcare professional, or resolution of symptoms. In the prospective study, whole blood, serum and a nasopharyngeal or oropharyngeal swab were collected from each participant by mobile phlebotomists. Prospective study participants could optionally give additional blood draws and questionnaires over an approximately two-month period. Before DNA extraction, prospective study blood samples were shipped either frozen or at room temperature.

The chain is assembled from TRBV7-2 and TRBJ2-1; matching of 6 bases hints at TRBD2 as the D gene. Sequencing was performed on PBMCs or T cells enriched from blood (not recorded which). This sequence originates from a woman in her thirties or forties who had recovered from COVID-19. The nucleotides read TGTGCCAGCAGCTCCAGACTAGTCGGTGAGCAGTTCTTC. It translates as CASSSRLVGEQFF.